A selection of T cell receptor beta chains follows, all from one sample in a study of beta chain features in type 1 diabetes. Assay: immunoSEQ multiplex PCR; the TCRdb copy retains only in-frame clones and omits some. This repertoire shows 600,000 or so clones, around 12% found once; its top ten account for around 0.12%. Sequencing was performed on naive CD4+ T cells from blood. All receptors derive from a man aged 30-40 years with type 1 diabetes. CDR3s include the opening cysteine and the closing phenylalanine or tryptophan. The size field is filled for only some rows; it gives once, few, many or a size class.

size	V	CDR3
NA	TRBV9	CASSVVQGAVQHF
NA	TRBV18	CASSPSERTYGYTF
NA	TRBV25-1	CASSALTVGGAKNIQYF
NA	TRBV6-5	CASSYTEETQYF
NA	TRBV28	CASSFGSTDTQYF
NA	TRBV12-5	CASALAPNYYGYTF
few	TRBV9	CASSVAREMGVQYF
few	TRBV7-8	CASSGGTSGDLWETQYF
NA	TRBV5-1	CASVPLSGAPDTQYF
NA	TRBV4-1	CASSQEPRGVLEQYF
few	TRBV7-9	CASSGLEATNEKLFF
NA	TRBV6-1	CASSERGTDYGYTF
few	TRBV25-1	CASSDPGRTTEAFF
few	TRBV9	CASSVRPAGGPETQYF
NA	TRBV4-2	CASSHRQGVGYTF
few	TRBV7-9	CASSLINGAAQYF
NA	TRBV6-1	CAGGAEIDQPQHF
NA	TRBV7-3	CASGATGNNEQFF
NA	TRBV28	CASSSGQISPLHF
few	TRBV5-1	CASSHVGQGARNEQFF
few	TRBV28	CASSFIGALGLDYTF
few	TRBV25-1	CASSSQGTAGETQYF
NA	TRBV29-1	CSDRTGLVLPNYGYTF
few	TRBV20-1	CSAEGIYEQYF
few	TRBV10-3	CAIDSGVENTEAFF
NA	TRBV4-3	CASSQDRGSSSYNEQFF
few	TRBV28	CASSFYGSGVYGYTF
NA	TRBV7-8	CASSQGQPVAEAFF
NA	TRBV7-2	CASSLRAGANYGYTF
few	TRBV7-9	CASSLASAYTGELFF
NA	TRBV15	CATSRQGGNQPQHF
NA	TRBV7-9	CASSLTTGTDTQYF
few	TRBV7-9	CASSLPHDPGELFF
few	TRBV5-1	CASRDGTARTNYGYTF
NA	TRBV18	CASSPLGGPQETQYF
NA	TRBV18	CASSPYRVSGNTIYF
few	TRBV11-2	CASSPYGGQGTDTQYF
NA	TRBV4-2	CASSQERRARGIQYF
few	TRBV4-1	CASSQVLLETQYF
NA	TRBV7-9	CASSLPRTGFAYEQYF